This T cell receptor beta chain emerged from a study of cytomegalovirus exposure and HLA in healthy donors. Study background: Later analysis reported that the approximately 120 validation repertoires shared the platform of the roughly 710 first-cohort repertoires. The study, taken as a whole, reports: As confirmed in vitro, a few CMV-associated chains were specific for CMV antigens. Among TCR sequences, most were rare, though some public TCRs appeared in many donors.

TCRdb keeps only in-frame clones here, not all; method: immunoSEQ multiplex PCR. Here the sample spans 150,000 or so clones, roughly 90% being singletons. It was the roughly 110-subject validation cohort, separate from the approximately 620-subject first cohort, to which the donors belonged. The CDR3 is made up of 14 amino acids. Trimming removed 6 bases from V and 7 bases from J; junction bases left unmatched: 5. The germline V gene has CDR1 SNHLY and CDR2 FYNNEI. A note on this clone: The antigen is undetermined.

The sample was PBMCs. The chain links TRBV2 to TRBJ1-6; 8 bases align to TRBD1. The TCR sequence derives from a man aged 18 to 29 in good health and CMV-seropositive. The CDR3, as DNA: TGTGCCAGCAGCGTGGACAGGGTAAATTCACCCCTCCACTTT. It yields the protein CASSVDRVNSPLHF. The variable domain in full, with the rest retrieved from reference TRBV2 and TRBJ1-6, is EPEVTQTPSHQVTQMGQEVILRCVPISNHLYFYWYRQILGQKVEFLVSFYNNEISEKSEIFDDQFSVERPDGSNFTLKIRSTKLEDSAMYFCASSVDRVNSPLHFGNGTRLTVT.